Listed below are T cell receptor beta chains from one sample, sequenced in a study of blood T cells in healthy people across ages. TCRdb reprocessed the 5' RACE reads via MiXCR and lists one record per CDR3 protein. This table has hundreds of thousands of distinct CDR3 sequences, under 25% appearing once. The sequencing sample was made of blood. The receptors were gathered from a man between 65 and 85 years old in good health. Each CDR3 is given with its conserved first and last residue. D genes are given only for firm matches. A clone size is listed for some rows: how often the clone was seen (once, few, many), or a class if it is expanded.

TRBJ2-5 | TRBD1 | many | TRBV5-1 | CASSQQGTETQYF | TGCGCCAGCAGTCAACAGGGGACGGAGACCCAGTACTTC
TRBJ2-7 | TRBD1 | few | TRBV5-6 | CAGSFGQVYEQYF | TGTGCCGGCAGCTTTGGACAGGTCTACGAGCAGTACTTC
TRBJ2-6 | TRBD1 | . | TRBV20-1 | CSARTGGGGANVLTF | TGCAGTGCCCGGACAGGGGGTGGTGGGGCCAACGTCCTGACTTTC
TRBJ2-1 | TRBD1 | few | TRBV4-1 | CASSQDLTGDNEQFF | TGCGCCAGCAGCCAAGATCTGACAGGGGACAATGAGCAGTTCTTC
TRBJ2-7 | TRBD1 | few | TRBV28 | CASREGQSYEQYF | TGTGCCAGCAGAGAGGGACAGAGCTACGAGCAGTACTTC
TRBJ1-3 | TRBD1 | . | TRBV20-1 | CSARDSLSGNTIYF | TGCAGTGCTCGGGACAGCCTCTCTGGAAACACCATATATTTT
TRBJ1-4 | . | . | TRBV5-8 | CASSSEGATNEKLFF | TGTGCCAGCAGCTCGGAGGGAGCAACTAATGAAAAACTGTTTTTT
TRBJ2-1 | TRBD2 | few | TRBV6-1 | CASSEGLAGSNEQFF | TGTGCCAGCAGTGAAGGACTAGCGGGAAGCAATGAGCAGTTCTTC
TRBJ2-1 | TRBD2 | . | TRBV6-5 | CASSPQREAWNEQFF | TGTGCCAGCAGCCCTCAGCGGGAGGCATGGAATGAGCAGTTCTTC
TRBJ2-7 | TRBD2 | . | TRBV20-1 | CSARHTSGISYEQYF | TGCAGTGCTAGACACACTAGCGGGATATCCTACGAGCAGTACTTC
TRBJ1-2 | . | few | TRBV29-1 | CSVSGAGYGYTF | TGCAGCGTTTCAGGGGCTGGCTATGGCTACACCTTC
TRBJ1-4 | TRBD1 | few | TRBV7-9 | CASSVTGQAGEKLFF | TGTGCCAGCAGCGTAACGGGACAGGCCGGTGAAAAACTGTTTTTT
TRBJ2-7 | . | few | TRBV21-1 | CASSKEKGEAYEQYF | TGTGCCAGCAGCAAAGAAAAAGGGGAGGCCTACGAGCAGTACTTC
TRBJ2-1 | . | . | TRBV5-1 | CASSLVAGQAYNEQFF | TGCGCCAGCAGCTTGGTAGCGGGACAGGCCTACAATGAGCAGTTCTTC
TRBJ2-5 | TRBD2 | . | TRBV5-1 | CASSLTGLAFQETQYF | TGCGCCAGCAGCCTAACGGGACTAGCCTTTCAAGAGACCCAGTACTTC
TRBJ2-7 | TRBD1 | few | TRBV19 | CASRPRTTGGRYEQYF | TGTGCCAGTAGACCGAGGACAACAGGGGGCCGGTACGAGCAGTACTTC
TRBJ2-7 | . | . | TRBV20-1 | CSASRDFLSSYEQYF | TGCAGTGCTAGTCGGGACTTCCTTTCTTCCTACGAGCAGTACTTC
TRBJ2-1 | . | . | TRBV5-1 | CASSLTGPEYNEQFF | TGCGCCAGCAGCTTGACAGGGCCGGAGTACAATGAGCAGTTCTTC
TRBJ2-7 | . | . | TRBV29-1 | CSVQGPSREQYF | TGCAGCGTCCAAGGTCCCTCTAGAGAGCAGTACTTC
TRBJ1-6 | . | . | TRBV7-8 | CASSSSTNSPLHF | TGTGCCAGCAGCTCCTCTACCAATTCACCCCTCCACTTT
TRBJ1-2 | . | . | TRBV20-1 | CSASPLGNYGYTF | TGCAGTGCTTCTCCATTGGGGAACTATGGCTACACCTTC
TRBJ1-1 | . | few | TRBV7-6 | CASSLSAAGNTEAFF | TGTGCCAGCAGCTTATCCGCGGCAGGGAACACTGAAGCTTTCTTT
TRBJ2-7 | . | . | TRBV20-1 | CSGVFHGSYEQYF | TGCAGTGGCGTATTCCATGGCTCCTACGAGCAGTACTTC
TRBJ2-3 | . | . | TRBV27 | CASKMGVSTDTQYF | TGTGCCAGCAAAATGGGAGTTAGCACAGATACGCAGTATTTT
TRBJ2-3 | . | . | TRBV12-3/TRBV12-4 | CASSTGIGTDTQYF | TGTGCCAGCAGCACAGGGATCGGCACAGATACGCAGTATTTT
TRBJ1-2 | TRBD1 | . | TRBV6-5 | CASSGLSTGGYGYTF | TGTGCCAGCAGCGGCCTATCAACAGGGGGCTATGGCTACACCTTC
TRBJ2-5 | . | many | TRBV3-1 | CASSQALGSQETQYF | TGTGCCAGCAGCCAAGCCCTCGGATCTCAAGAGACCCAGTACTTC
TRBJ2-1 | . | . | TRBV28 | CASRGYRESVNEQFF | TGTGCCAGCAGGGGGTACAGGGAATCAGTGAATGAGCAGTTCTTC
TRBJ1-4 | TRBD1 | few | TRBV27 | CASSSLISTGLYEKLFF | TGTGCCAGCAGTTCCCTCATCTCGACAGGGCTATACGAAAAACTGTTTTTT
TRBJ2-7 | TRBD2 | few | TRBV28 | CASRTQGQGTSGSYEQYF | TGTGCCAGCAGAACCCAAGGACAGGGGACTAGCGGTTCCTACGAGCAGTACTTC
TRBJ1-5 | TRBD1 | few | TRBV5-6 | CASSTRTGFQPQHF | TGTGCCAGCAGCACCCGGACAGGGTTCCAGCCCCAGCATTTT
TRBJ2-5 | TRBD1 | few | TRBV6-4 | CASSSPGQKIQETQYF | TGTGCCAGCAGTTCCCCGGGACAGAAGATACAAGAGACCCAGTACTTC
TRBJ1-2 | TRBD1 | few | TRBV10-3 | CAIRITGGDGYTF | TGTGCCATCAGGATAACAGGGGGCGATGGCTACACCTTC
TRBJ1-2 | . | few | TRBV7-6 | CASSPAGRLVGGYTF | TGTGCCAGCAGCCCGGCCGGAAGGCTCGTTGGTGGCTACACCTTC
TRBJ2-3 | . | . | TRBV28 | CASSPPSRRTDTQYF | TGTGCCAGCAGCCCCCCCAGCCGGCGGACAGATACGCAGTATTTT
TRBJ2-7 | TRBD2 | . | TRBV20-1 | CSATPGLAGVERYF | TGCAGTGCTACCCCTGGCCTAGCGGGAGTCGAGCGGTACTTC
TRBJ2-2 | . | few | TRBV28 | CVTDGGWELFF | TGTGTCACAGATGGGGGCTGGGAGCTGTTTTTT
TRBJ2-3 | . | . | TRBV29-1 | CSVETDSRTDTRYF | TGCAGCGTTGAAACTGACTCACGCACAGATACGCGGTATTTT
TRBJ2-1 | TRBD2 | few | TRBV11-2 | CASSDGWPTWGLAGSSSYNEQFF | TGTGCCAGCAGTGATGGGTGGCCAACTTGGGGACTAGCGGGATCAAGCTCCTACAATGAGCAGTTCTTC
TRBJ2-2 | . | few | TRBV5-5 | CASSLAPNTGELFF | TGTGCCAGCAGCTTGGCCCCGAACACCGGGGAGCTGTTTTTT
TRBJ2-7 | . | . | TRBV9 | CASSVGTEYEQYF | TGTGCCAGCAGCGTCGGGACGGAGTACGAGCAGTACTTC
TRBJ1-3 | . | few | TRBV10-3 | CAIGTQDRNTIYF | TGTGCCATCGGGACACAGGATAGAAACACCATATATTTT
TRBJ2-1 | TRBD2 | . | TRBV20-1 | CSAKSGRAKGDNEQFF | TGCAGTGCTAAGAGCGGGAGGGCCAAAGGCGACAATGAGCAGTTCTTC
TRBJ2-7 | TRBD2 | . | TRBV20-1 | CSARDLSGSGTEQYF | TGCAGTGCTAGAGATCTTAGCGGGAGCGGTACCGAGCAGTACTTC
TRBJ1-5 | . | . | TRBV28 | CASSLPHRDQPQHF | TGTGCCAGCAGTTTGCCTCATAGGGATCAGCCCCAGCATTTT
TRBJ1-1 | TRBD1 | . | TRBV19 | CASMDRVGTEAFF | TGTGCCAGTATGGACAGGGTGGGCACTGAAGCTTTCTTT
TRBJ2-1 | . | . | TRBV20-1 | CGAVTGNNEQFF | TGCGGTGCGGTAACTGGAAACAATGAGCAGTTCTTC
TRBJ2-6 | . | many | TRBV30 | CAWSVGSGANVLTF | TGTGCCTGGAGTGTGGGCTCTGGGGCCAACGTCCTGACTTTC
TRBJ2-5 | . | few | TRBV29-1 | CSASGAGRNTQETQYF | TGCAGCGCGTCCGGGGCAGGGAGGAACACACAAGAGACCCAGTACTTC
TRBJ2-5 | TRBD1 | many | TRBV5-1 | CASSYRQGGEEQYF | TGCGCCAGCAGCTACCGACAGGGGGGTGAAGAGCAGTACTTC
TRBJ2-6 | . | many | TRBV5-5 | CASSASAGANVLTF | TGTGCCAGCAGCGCGTCGGCTGGGGCCAACGTCCTGACTTTC
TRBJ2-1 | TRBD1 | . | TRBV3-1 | CASSLGTGVLNEQFF | TGTGCCAGCAGCCTCGGGACAGGGGTTCTTAATGAGCAGTTCTTC
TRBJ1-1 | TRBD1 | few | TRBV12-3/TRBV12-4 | CASRAPGGGTEAFF | TGTGCCAGCAGAGCCCCAGGGGGAGGCACTGAAGCTTTCTTT
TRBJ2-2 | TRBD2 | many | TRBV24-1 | CATSEGTSGRTGELFF | TGTGCCACCAGTGAGGGGACTAGCGGGCGCACCGGGGAGCTGTTTTTT
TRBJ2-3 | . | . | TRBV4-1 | CASSPPVQYGTDTQYF | TGCGCCAGCAGCCCGCCCGTACAGTACGGCACAGATACGCAGTATTTT
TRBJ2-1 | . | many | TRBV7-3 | CASSLGGGSNEQFF | TGTGCCAGCAGCTTAGGGGGTGGGAGCAATGAGCAGTTCTTC
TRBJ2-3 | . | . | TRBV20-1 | CSAPRAVLSTDTQYF | TGCAGTGCTCCCCGGGCCGTATTGAGCACAGATACGCAGTATTTT
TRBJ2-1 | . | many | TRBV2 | CASSDRYNEQFF | TGTGCCAGCAGTGACAGGTACAATGAGCAGTTCTTC
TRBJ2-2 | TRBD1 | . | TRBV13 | CASSLRQGSTGELFF | TGTGCCAGCAGCTTAAGACAGGGTAGCACCGGGGAGCTGTTTTTT